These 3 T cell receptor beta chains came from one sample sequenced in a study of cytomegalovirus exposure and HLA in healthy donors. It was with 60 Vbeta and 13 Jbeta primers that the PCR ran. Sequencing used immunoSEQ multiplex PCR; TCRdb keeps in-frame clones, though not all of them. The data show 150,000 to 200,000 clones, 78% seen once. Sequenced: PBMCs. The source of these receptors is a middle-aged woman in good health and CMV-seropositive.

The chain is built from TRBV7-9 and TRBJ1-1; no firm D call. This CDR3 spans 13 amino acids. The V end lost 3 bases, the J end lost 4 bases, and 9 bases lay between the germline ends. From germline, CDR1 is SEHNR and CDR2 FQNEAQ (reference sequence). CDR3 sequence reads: CASSFQEGTEAFF. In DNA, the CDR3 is TGTGCCAGCAGCTTTCAGGAGGGCACTGAAGCTTTCTTT.

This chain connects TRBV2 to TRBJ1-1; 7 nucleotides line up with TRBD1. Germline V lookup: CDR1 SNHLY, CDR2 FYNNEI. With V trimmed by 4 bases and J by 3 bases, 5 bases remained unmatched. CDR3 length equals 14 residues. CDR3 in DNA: TGTGCCAGCAGTGTGAGCAGGGGGGACACTGAAGCTTTCTTT. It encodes CASSVSRGDTEAFF. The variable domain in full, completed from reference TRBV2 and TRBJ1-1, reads EPEVTQTPSHQVTQMGQEVILRCVPISNHLYFYWYRQILGQKVEFLVSFYNNEISEKSEIFDDQFSVERPDGSNFTLKIRSTKLEDSAMYFCASSVSRGDTEAFFGQGTRLTVV.

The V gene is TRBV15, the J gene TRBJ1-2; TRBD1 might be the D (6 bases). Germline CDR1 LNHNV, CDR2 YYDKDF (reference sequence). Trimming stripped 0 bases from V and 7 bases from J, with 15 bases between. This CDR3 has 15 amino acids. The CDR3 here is CATSRDNQGLAGYTF. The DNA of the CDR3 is TGTGCCACCAGCAGAGATAATCAGGGGTTGGCTGGCTACACCTTC.